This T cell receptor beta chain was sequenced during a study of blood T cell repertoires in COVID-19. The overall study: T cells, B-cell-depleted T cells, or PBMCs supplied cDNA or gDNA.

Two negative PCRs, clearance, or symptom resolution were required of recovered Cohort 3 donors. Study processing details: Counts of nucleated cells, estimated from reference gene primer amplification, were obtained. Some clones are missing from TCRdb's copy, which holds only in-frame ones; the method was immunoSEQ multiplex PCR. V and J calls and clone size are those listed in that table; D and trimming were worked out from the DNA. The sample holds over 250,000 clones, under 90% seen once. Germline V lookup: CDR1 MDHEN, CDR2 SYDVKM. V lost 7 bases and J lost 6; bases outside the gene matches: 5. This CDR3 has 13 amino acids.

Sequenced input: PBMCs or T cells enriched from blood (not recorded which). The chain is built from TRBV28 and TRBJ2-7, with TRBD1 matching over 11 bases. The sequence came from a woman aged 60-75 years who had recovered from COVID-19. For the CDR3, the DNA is TGTGCCAGCATCCGGGACAGGGGGGGCGAGCAGTACTTC. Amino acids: CASIRDRGGEQYF.